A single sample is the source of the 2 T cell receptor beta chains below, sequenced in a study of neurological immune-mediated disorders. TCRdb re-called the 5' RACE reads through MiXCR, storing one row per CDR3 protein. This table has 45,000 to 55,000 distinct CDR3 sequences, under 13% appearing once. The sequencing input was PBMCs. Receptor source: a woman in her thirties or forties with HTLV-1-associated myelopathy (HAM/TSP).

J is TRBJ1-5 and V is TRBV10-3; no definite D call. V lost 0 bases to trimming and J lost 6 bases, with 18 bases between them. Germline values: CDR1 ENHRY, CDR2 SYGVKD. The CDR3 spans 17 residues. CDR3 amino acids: CAISESFIRIVVQPQHF. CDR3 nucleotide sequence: TGTGCCATCAGTGAGTCCTTTATAAGAATAGTGGTTCAGCCCCAGCATTTT.

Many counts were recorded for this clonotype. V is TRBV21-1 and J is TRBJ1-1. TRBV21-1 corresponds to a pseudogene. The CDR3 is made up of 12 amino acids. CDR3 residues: CASSKVNGEAFF. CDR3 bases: TGTGCCAGCAGCAAAGTAAATGGGGAAGCTTTCTTT.